This TCR beta chain emerged from a study of shared clonotypes between healthy human individuals. This clone was observed a single time. Antigen specificity is unknown. Every donor, a Caucasian adult, lived in Nashville, Tennessee. This CDR3 region has 14 residues. Germline-derived CDR1 and CDR2 are GTSNPN and SVGIG (reference sequence). Trimming took off 3 bases at V and 5 bases at J, with 17 bases between the two ends. Notes on the study in general: Only blood was sampled, and tissue TCR repertoires likely differ from blood ones.

Evenly divided among several immunoSEQ plates was the genomic DNA of each subset. Replicate PCRs run on unsorted PBMC used around 0.3 ug DNA, which was 30,000 to 35,000 T cell genomes. Profiled with immunoSEQ multiplex PCR; TCRdb holds only in-frame clones, not every one. The sample carries some 500,000 clones, about 80% recorded once. This chain uses TRBV30 with TRBJ2-7, with D hard to call. Sequenced sample: PBMCs. The origin of this receptor is a woman aged 40-49 years in good health. Some clones in this sample may be carry-over from other donors' samples. CDR3 DNA: TGTGCCTGGAGAAACGCCCCTTGGTTCGACGAGCAGTACTTC. Translation: CAWRNAPWFDEQYF.